The T cell receptor beta chain described here comes from a study of cytomegalovirus exposure and HLA in healthy donors. The CDR3 totals 13 residues. With 9 bases clipped from V and 3 bases from J, the junction kept 7 bases outside the gene matches. Per the germline V gene, CDR1 is LNHDA and CDR2 is SQIVND (reference sequence). The PCR was carried out with 60 Vbeta primers and 13 Jbeta primers. Some clones are missing from TCRdb's copy, which holds only in-frame ones; the method was immunoSEQ multiplex PCR. The table lists about 140,000 clones, more than 60% of them singletons. Concerning this clone itself: Antigen specificity is unknown.

The study, taken as a whole, reports: Most TCR sequences showed up rarely, but some public TCRs showed up in many donors. Associated with HLA alleles at 0.05 false discovery rate in a later analysis were 17,000 or so TCR beta sequences. In a later analysis, common viral pathogens appeared linked to several of the most significant clusters.

This clonotype was obtained from a man between 40 and 49 years old in good health and CMV-seronegative. This chain links TRBV19 with TRBJ2-5, with 7 bases lining up with TRBD1. Sequenced material: PBMCs. DNA for the CDR3: TGTGCCAGCGGACAGGACCCCGAAGAGACCCAGTACTTC. Amino acid sequence: CASGQDPEETQYF.